This entry describes one T cell receptor beta chain. Its antigen is as yet unknown. This entry comes from a study of cytomegalovirus exposure and HLA in healthy donors. Study-wide results and caveats: Reported results showed that the classifier diagnosed cytomegalovirus status with high specificity and sensitivity.

In the PCR, 60 Vbeta and 13 Jbeta primers were used. Sequencing was performed with immunoSEQ multiplex PCR; in TCRdb, only in-frame clones are kept and a portion is missing. The table records some 70,000 clones, around 84% of them present only once. V gave up 5 bases and J gave up 1 base; unmatched junction bases: 6. Germline V gene sequence: CDR1 LNHDA, CDR2 SQIVND (reference sequence). The CDR3 has 15 amino acids. The chain couples TRBV19 to TRBJ1-1, with TRBD1 matching 8 bases. The sample was PBMCs. The clonotype comes from a woman aged 50 to 60 in good health and CMV-seronegative. CDR3 nucleotides: TGTGCCAGTAGTCCGGGACAGGTATGGAACACTGAAGCTTTCTTT. Its translation is CASSPGQVWNTEAFF. The whole variable domain, remainder taken from reference TRBV19 and TRBJ1-1, is DGGITQSPKYLFRKEGQNVTLSCEQNLNHDAMYWYRQDPGQGLRLIYYSQIVNDFQKGDIAEGYSVSREKKESFPLTVTSAQKNPTAFYLCASSPGQVWNTEAFFGQGTRLTVV.